A single sample gave rise to the 5 T cell receptor beta chains below, sequenced in a study of cytomegalovirus exposure and HLA in healthy donors. In the PCR, 60 Vbeta and 13 Jbeta primers were used. Produced via immunoSEQ multiplex PCR; TCRdb's table is partial and in-frame only. The repertoire includes roughly 120,000 clones, roughly four fifths of them detected once, and about 10% sits in the top ten. Sequencing was carried out using PBMCs. The receptors here all came from a male donor in good health and CMV-seropositive.

This clone came up once. V usage is TRBV6-1 and J usage is TRBJ2-3; possibly TRBD1 for D (5 bases). The CDR3 consists of 14 residues. V was shortened by 4 bases and J by 3 bases, with 11 bases between the two germline ends. Per germline, CDR1 MNHNS and CDR2 SASEGT. Written as DNA, the CDR3 is TGTGCCAGCAGTGCCCAGGGTAGGACAGATACGCAGTATTTT. Protein product: CASSAQGRTDTQYF.

V and J are TRBV7-2 and TRBJ2-1; 10 nucleotides line up with TRBD2. This CDR3 spans 15 amino acids. V was pared by 5 bases and J by 6 bases, with 7 bases of the junction left unmatched. The germline CDR1 and CDR2 sequences are SGHTA and FQGNSA. The CDR3 sequence is CASSRLAGVPNEQFF. The CDR3 nucleotides are TGTGCCAGCAGCCGCCTAGCGGGAGTACCCAATGAGCAGTTCTTC.

CDR3 residues: CASSPRGGRNTEAFF. In DNA form, the CDR3 reads TGCGCCAGCAGCCCCCGGGGGGGGAGGAACACTGAAGCTTTCTTT. The chain uses TRBV4-1 and TRBJ1-1; D perhaps matches TRBD1 (5 bases). Trimming took off 4 bases at V and 1 base at J, with 13 bases between the two ends. CDR1 and CDR2 from the germline V gene are MGHRA and YSYEKL. This CDR3 has 15 amino acids.

This clone was seen a few times. The CDR3 spells CASSLDNNYGYTF. The DNA for the CDR3 is TGTGCCAGCAGCTTAGACAATAACTATGGCTACACCTTC. This chain uses TRBV11-2 with TRBJ1-2; D is unresolved. V lost 0 bases, J lost 1 base, and 3 bases lay in between. CDR1 and CDR2 from the germline V gene are SGHAT and FQNNGV. CDR3 length equals 13 residues.

The V gene is TRBV6-1, the J gene TRBJ1-2; no clear D. In germline, CDR1 is MNHNS, CDR2 SASEGT. V was cut by 6 bases and J by 0 bases, with 8 bases left in between. This CDR3 spans 13 amino acids. CDR3 residues: CASRNNANYGYTF. CDR3 nucleotide sequence: TGTGCCAGCAGAAACAACGCTAACTATGGCTACACCTTC.